This entry describes one T cell receptor (beta chain). Its antigen is currently unknown. The data belong to a study of siplizumab effects on memory and regulatory T cells. Findings and limits, study-wide: Suppressive activity of Tregs proliferating in siplizumab cultures remained unconfirmed. The drug siplizumab significantly decreased the alloreactive sequences that could be traced to unstimulated CD4+ memory cells. In unstimulated cells, naive T cells appeared more diverse than memory T cells and seemed major alloresponse contributors.

Germline V gives CDR1 KGHSH, CDR2 LQKENI. CDR3 length: 14 residues. The V and J ends lost 6 bases and 3 bases respectively, with 14 bases between them. The protocol was immunoSEQ multiplex PCR, while the TCRdb copy is restricted to in-frame clones and leaves out a portion. The sample lists fewer than 80,000 clones, roughly 93% occurring once. The sequencing sample was made of CD8+ T cells sorted from blood. V gene TRBV18 combines with J gene TRBJ2-5, with D perhaps matching TRBD1 (6 bases). The source is a human donor in good health. The CDR3 DNA sequence: TGTGCCAGCTCGCCCAACAGGGAAGAAGAGACCCAGTACTTC. Its protein is CASSPNREEETQYF.